This TCR beta chain was captured in a study of blood T cell repertoires in COVID-19. Study details: The origin of the acute and convalescent COVID-19 samples was the United States, Italy and Spain. The analysed material was cDNA or gDNA that came from T cells, B-cell-depleted T cells, or PBMCs.

The V end was cut by 6 bases, the J end by 3 bases, with 11 bases between. This CDR3 is 14 amino acids long. Germline CDR1 reads LGHNA; CDR2 reads YNFKEQ. In the original workflow: Reference gene primer amplification gave estimated nucleated cell counts. Sequenced by immunoSEQ multiplex PCR; TCRdb stores in-frame clones only, minus some. The DNA was the basis for D and trimming; V, J and clone size are from that table. There are 220,000 or so clones in the sample; around 90% occur only once, and over 13% lies in the top ten. Individuals aged 18 to 89 years were recruited from approximately 24 US areas.

Sample: PBMCs or T cells enriched from blood (not recorded which). This chain uses TRBV4-2 with TRBJ1-4; D is possibly TRBD1 (6 bases). The TCR originated in a young man who had been exposed to COVID-19. This CDR3 reads CASRPQGSNEKLFF. DNA for the CDR3: TGTGCCAGCAGACCCCAGGGGTCTAATGAAAAACTGTTTTTT.